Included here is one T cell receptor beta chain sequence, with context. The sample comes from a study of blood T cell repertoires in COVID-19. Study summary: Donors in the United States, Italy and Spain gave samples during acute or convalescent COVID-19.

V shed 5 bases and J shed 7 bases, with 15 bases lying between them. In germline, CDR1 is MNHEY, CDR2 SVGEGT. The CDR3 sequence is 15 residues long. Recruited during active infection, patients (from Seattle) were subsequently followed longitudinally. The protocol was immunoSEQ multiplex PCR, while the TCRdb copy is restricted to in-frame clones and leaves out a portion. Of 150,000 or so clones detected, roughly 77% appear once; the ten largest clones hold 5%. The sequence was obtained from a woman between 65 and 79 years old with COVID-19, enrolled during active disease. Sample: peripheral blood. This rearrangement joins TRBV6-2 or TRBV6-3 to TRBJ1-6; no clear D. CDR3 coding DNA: TGTGCCAGCAGTCCCTTCCGGGTTGGGAATTCACCCCTCCACTTT. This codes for CASSPFRVGNSPLHF.